The 31 T cell receptor beta chains below were found in one sample sequenced in a study of T cell changes during pregnancy in multiple sclerosis. Method: immunoSEQ multiplex PCR; TCRdb's copy keeps in-frame clones and lacks some. The sample comprises roughly 100,000 clones, under 95% of which are singletons, and approximately 1.5% rests with the top ten. The sample was peripheral blood, taken before pregnancy. The source is a female donor with multiple sclerosis, enrolled in a pregnancy study.

The chain joins TRBV29-1 to TRBJ2-3; 7 nucleotides agree with TRBD2. The germline CDR1 and CDR2 sequences are SQVTM and ANQGSEA. The CDR3 is 13 amino acids. V lost 7 bases, J lost 0 bases, and 4 bases stayed unmatched. As DNA, the CDR3 is TGCAGCGCCAGAGCGGGAAGCACAGATACGCAGTATTTT. Translation: CSARAGSTDTQYF.

The rearrangement uses TRBV4-3 and TRBJ2-7, with D tentatively TRBD2 (6 bases). Germline V lookup: CDR1 LGHNA, CDR2 YSLEER. CDR3 length equals 14 residues. The ends were cut back, 5 bases at V and 3 bases at J, with 14 bases in the middle. This chain's CDR3 is CASSRTTGDYEQYF. CDR3 coding DNA: TGCGCCAGCAGCAGAACGACGGGGGACTACGAGCAGTACTTC.

The chain carries TRBV11-2 and TRBJ2-5; TRBD2 aligns across 8 bases. With V trimmed by 5 bases and J by 5 bases, 7 bases remained unmatched. This CDR3 has 14 amino acids. Germline V gene lookup returns CDR1 SGHAT and CDR2 FQNNGV. CDR3 region: CASSPGLASETQYF. The CDR3 DNA sequence: TGTGCCAGCAGCCCCGGACTAGCATCGGAGACCCAGTACTTC.

The chain joins TRBV6-5 to TRBJ1-5, with D perhaps matching TRBD1 (5 bases). CDR1 is MNHEY, CDR2 SVGAGI, per germline. Trimming removed 6 bases at V and 2 bases at J, with 8 bases between. The CDR3 is 13 residues long. The CDR3 region has the DNA TGTGCCAGCAGGCGACAGCGCAATCAGCCCCAGCATTTT. It encodes CASRRQRNQPQHF.

This clone was seen only a few times. This chain links TRBV5-1 with TRBJ2-5, with 8 bases fitting TRBD2. CDR1 SGHRS and CDR2 YFSETQ come from the germline V gene. The CDR3 totals 14 residues. V lost 3 bases and J lost 4; bases outside the gene matches: 5. The CDR3 DNA is TGCGCCAGCAGCTCGCATAGCGGGATAGAGACCCAGTACTTC. Its translation is CASSSHSGIETQYF.

This clone occurred once. V is TRBV7-9 and J is TRBJ2-1; 8 nucleotides line up with TRBD2. The CDR3 contains 17 residues. V lost 5 bases and J lost 0; bases outside the gene matches: 9. The germline CDR1 and CDR2 sequences are SEHNR and FQNEAQ (reference sequence). CDR3 DNA sequence: TGTGCCAGCAGCCCAAGTGGTGGACTAGCCTCCTACAATGAGCAGTTCTTC. This translates into CASSPSGGLASYNEQFF.

This chain joins TRBV4-1 and TRBJ2-3; the D is unclear. The CDR3 has 16 amino acids. CDR1 and CDR2 (germline): MGHRA, YSYEKL. V was clipped by 0 bases and J by 6 bases, with 16 bases between them. CDR3 bases: TGCGCCAGCAGCCAAGATCTCGGTTGGCAGGCGGATACGCAGTATTTT. Protein: CASSQDLGWQADTQYF.

In nucleotides, the CDR3 is TGTGCCAGCAGTGGGGGGTTGACAGGGGTAAATCAGCCCCAGCATTTT. Encoded protein: CASSGGLTGVNQPQHF. The V gene is TRBV2, the J gene TRBJ1-5; 8 bases line up with TRBD1. After removal of 4 bases from V and 4 bases from J, the junction contained 9 bases not matched to a gene. CDR1 and CDR2 from the germline V gene are SNHLY and FYNNEI. The CDR3 is 16 residues long.

The genes are TRBV11-2 and TRBJ2-2, with D possibly being TRBD1 (6 bases). Looked up from germline, CDR1 is SGHAT and CDR2 is FQNNGV. The CDR3 is 16 residues long. Trimming cost V 1 base and J 3 bases, with 12 bases left between them. In nucleotides, the CDR3 is TGTGCCAGCAGCTTAGCAGGGGTTGCGGACACCGGGGAGCTGTTTTTT. Translating gives CASSLAGVADTGELFF. Full variable domain (outside the CDR3, taken from reference TRBV11-2 and TRBJ2-2): EAGVAQSPRYKIIEKRQSVAFWCNPISGHATLYWYQQILGQGPKLLIQFQNNGVVDDSQLPKDRFSAERLKGVDSTLKIQPAKLEDSAVYLCASSLAGVADTGELFFGEGSRLTVL.

This chain links TRBV5-1 with TRBJ2-5; 8 bases are a match to TRBD1. J was trimmed by 5 bases and V by 0 bases; bases with no gene match: 0. This CDR3 region has 13 residues. The germline V gene encodes CDR1 SGHRS and CDR2 YFSETQ. CDR3 residues: CASSLAGGETQYF. The CDR3 DNA sequence: TGCGCCAGCAGCTTGGCAGGGGGCGAGACCCAGTACTTC. Complete variable domain (other parts from reference TRBV5-1 and TRBJ2-5): KAGVTQTPRYLIKTRGQQVTLSCSPISGHRSVSWYQQTPGQGLQFLFEYFSETQRNKGNFPGRFSGRQFSNSRSEMNVSTLELGDSALYLCASSLAGGETQYFGPGTRLLVL.

This chain links TRBV5-1 with TRBJ1-2; a weak D match, TRBD1 (6 bases). V shed 0 bases and J shed 6 bases, with 12 bases lying between them. Germline CDR1 is SGHRS and CDR2 is YFSETQ. CDR3 length: 14 amino acids. The CDR3 nucleotides are TGCGCCAGCAGCTTGGCCAGGACAGTAGATGGCTACACCTTC. This codes for CASSLARTVDGYTF.

J is TRBJ2-5 and V is TRBV7-9; D gene ambiguous. Trimming removed 6 bases from V and 4 bases from J, with 12 bases in between. The germline gives CDR1 SEHNR, CDR2 FQNEAQ (reference sequence). The CDR3 loop spans 13 amino acids. CDR3: CASRPPSGETQYF. The CDR3 coding sequence is TGTGCCAGCAGACCGCCCTCAGGAGAGACCCAGTACTTC.

Worth noting for this clone: At one of its ends the junction is not consistent with the germline gene, which may arise from a read error. The V call is TRBV7-7, the J call TRBJ2-7; 7 nucleotides line up with TRBD2. CDR1 and CDR2 (germline): SSHAT, FNYEAQ (reference sequence). This CDR3 has 14 residues. The CDR3 spells CASSLDVSGYEQYF. The CDR3 DNA is TGTGCTAGCAGCTTAGATGTTAGCGGGTACGAGCAGTACTTC.

This clone came up a few times. The rearrangement joins TRBV2 to TRBJ2-3; 8 positions match TRBD2. V shed 8 bases, J shed 5 bases, and the junction held 6 bases outside the gene matches. CDR1 SNHLY and CDR2 FYNNEI come from the germline V gene. CDR3 size: 13 residues. CDR3 in DNA: TGTGCCAGCCAGCGGGAGAGTAAAGATACGCAGTATTTT. Protein: CASQRESKDTQYF. Drawing the rest from reference TRBV2 and TRBJ2-3, the complete variable domain is EPEVTQTPSHQVTQMGQEVILRCVPISNHLYFYWYRQILGQKVEFLVSFYNNEISEKSEIFDDQFSVERPDGSNFTLKIRSTKLEDSAMYFCASQRESKDTQYFGPGTRLTVL.

The chain uses TRBV28 and TRBJ2-7; 10 nucleotides match TRBD2. V gave up 4 bases and J gave up 4 bases; unmatched junction bases: 7. In germline, CDR1 is MDHEN, CDR2 SYDVKM. The CDR3 runs 15 residues. CDR3 sequence: CASSSTRTSGYEQYF. CDR3 nucleotides: TGTGCCAGCAGTTCAACTAGGACTAGCGGATACGAGCAGTACTTC. Full variable domain (missing parts from reference TRBV28 and TRBJ2-7): DVKVTQSSRYLVKRTGEKVFLECVQDMDHENMFWYRQDPGLGLRLIYFSYDVKMKEKGDIPEGYSVSREKKERFSLILESASTNQTSMYLCASSSTRTSGYEQYFGPGTRLTVT.

This sequence joins TRBV18 and TRBJ2-7; 8 bases align to TRBD2. This CDR3 has 14 amino acids. Germline V gene sequence: CDR1 KGHSH, CDR2 LQKENI. V lost 1 base and J lost 5; bases outside the gene matches: 4. CDR3 sequence (DNA): TGTGCCAGCTCACCACTAGCGGGGACGAACGAGCAGTACTTC. This gives the protein CASSPLAGTNEQYF. Complete variable domain (other parts from reference TRBV18 and TRBJ2-7): NAGVMQNPRHLVRRRGQEARLRCSPMKGHSHVYWYRQLPEEGLKFMVYLQKENIIDESGMPKERFSAEFPKEGPSILRIQQVVRGDSAAYFCASSPLAGTNEQYFGPGTRLTVT.

This chain links TRBV11-3 with TRBJ2-1, with 9 positions matching TRBD1. V gave up 5 bases and J gave up 7 bases; unmatched junction bases: 9. The CDR3 has 15 amino acids. Germline V gene sequence: CDR1 SGHNT, CDR2 YENEEA. CDR3 loop: CASSTTRQGVNEQFF. The CDR3 region has the DNA TGTGCCAGCAGCACAACCCGACAGGGGGTTAATGAGCAGTTCTTC.

This chain links TRBV7-3 with TRBJ1-5, with D maybe TRBD1 (6 bases). The V gene's germline CDR1 is SGHTA and CDR2 FQGTGA. V lost 7 bases and J lost 0, with 13 bases in between. This CDR3 contains 15 residues. Here the CDR3 reads CASTVRDNSNQPQHF. CDR3 DNA sequence: TGTGCCAGCACCGTACGGGACAATAGCAATCAGCCCCAGCATTTT.

V is TRBV5-4 and J is TRBJ2-2, with 11 bases identical to TRBD2. The germline V gene has CDR1 SGHNT and CDR2 YYREEE (reference sequence). Trimming at V came to 2 bases and at J to 6 bases, leaving 3 bases not matched to a gene. The CDR3 contains 15 residues. The DNA of the CDR3 is TGTGCCAGCAGCTTTGAACTAGCGGGAGCCGGGGAGCTGTTTTTT. This translates into CASSFELAGAGELFF.

The genes are TRBV4-1 and TRBJ2-3; TRBD1 matches at 9 bases. Germline loops: CDR1 MGHRA, CDR2 YSYEKL. The CDR3 extends over 17 amino acids. The ends lost 3 bases at V and 1 base at J; junction bases unmatched: 8. The CDR3 DNA reads TGCGCCAGCAGCCAGTTAGACAGGGGGACTCGCACAGATACGCAGTATTTT. Amino acids: CASSQLDRGTRTDTQYF.

This chain joins TRBV11-2 and TRBJ2-7; D possibly corresponds to TRBD2 (6 bases). This CDR3 is 13 amino acids long. V was trimmed by 3 bases and J by 6 bases, leaving 12 bases between them. Germline CDR1 reads SGHAT; CDR2 reads FQNNGV. Here the CDR3 reads CASSFGGLSEQYF. The CDR3 nucleotides are TGTGCCAGCAGCTTCGGAGGGCTGAGCGAGCAGTACTTC.

The chain couples TRBV19 to TRBJ1-5; D gene uncertain. CDR1 and CDR2 (germline): LNHDA, SQIVND (reference sequence). The CDR3 is 17 amino acids. Trimming pared 7 bases from V and 6 bases from J, leaving 25 bases between. CDR3: CASTWRAIQATGQPQHF. The DNA for the CDR3 is TGTGCCAGTACCTGGAGGGCTATTCAGGCAACGGGTCAGCCCCAGCATTTT.

V and J are TRBV5-1 and TRBJ2-1, with 11 bases matching TRBD2. Looked up from germline, CDR1 is SGHRS and CDR2 is YFSETQ. Trimming at V came to 4 bases and at J to 10 bases, leaving 16 bases not matched to a gene. This CDR3 has 17 amino acids. Here the CDR3 DNA reads TGCGCCAGCAGCCCCAGTAAGACTAGCGGGAACTCGTGGGAGCAGTTCTTC. It yields the protein CASSPSKTSGNSWEQFF.

This chain connects TRBV28 to TRBJ1-2, with a tentative D call TRBD1 (5 bases). This CDR3 contains 17 residues. Per germline, CDR1 MDHEN and CDR2 SYDVKM. The V end lost 7 bases, the J end lost 2 bases, and 23 bases lay between the germline ends. The CDR3 protein is CASTLGPGGRGNYGYTF. Here the CDR3 DNA reads TGTGCCAGCACCTTGGGGCCTGGCGGGAGGGGAAACTATGGCTACACCTTC.

The chain uses TRBV6-5 and TRBJ2-2; possible D gene TRBD1, 5 bases. Germline-derived CDR1 and CDR2 are MNHEY and SVGAGI. The CDR3 extends over 14 amino acids. V dropped 5 bases and J dropped 6 bases, with 13 bases sitting between them. CDR3 amino acids: CASSTGQPPGELFF. In nucleotides, the CDR3 is TGTGCCAGCAGTACCGGACAACCCCCCGGGGAGCTGTTTTTT.

V and J are TRBV5-1 and TRBJ2-1, with 11 bases that match TRBD2. The CDR3 runs 18 residues. The germline CDR1 and CDR2 sequences are SGHRS and YFSETQ. The junction had 18 bases not matched to a gene; V was cut back by 4 bases and J by 9 bases. CDR3 in DNA: TGCGCCAGCAGCCACGGACTAGCGGGCCCCATACCTACAAGTGAGCAGTTCTTC. This codes for CASSHGLAGPIPTSEQFF.

The V call is TRBV9, the J call TRBJ2-1; the match to TRBD2 covers 7 bases. Germline V gene lookup returns CDR1 SGDLS and CDR2 YYNGEE. The length of the CDR3 is 16 residues. The ends lost 2 bases at V and 2 bases at J; junction bases unmatched: 7. The CDR3 loop is CASSVGGGPTYNEQFF. Here the CDR3 DNA reads TGTGCCAGCAGCGTCGGGGGAGGGCCTACCTACAATGAGCAGTTCTTC.

This rearrangement joins TRBV7-8 to TRBJ1-1; D is possibly TRBD1 (6 bases). V was clipped by 1 base and J by 4 bases, with 10 bases between them. Germline CDR1 and CDR2: SGHVS and FQNEAQ. This CDR3 is 14 amino acids long. This chain's CDR3 is CASSLGEGGTEAFF. CDR3 nucleotide sequence: TGTGCCAGCAGCTTAGGGGAGGGGGGCACTGAAGCTTTCTTT.

This chain joins TRBV19 and TRBJ1-2, with 7 bases matching TRBD1. CDR1 is LNHDA and CDR2 is SQIVND in the germline V gene (reference sequence). The CDR3 is 15 amino acids. V dropped 4 bases and J dropped 3; count of bases not matched to a gene: 8. CDR3 amino acids: CASSTTGFGYYGYTF. The CDR3 DNA reads as TGTGCCAGTAGTACGACAGGGTTCGGTTACTATGGCTACACCTTC.

This chain links TRBV7-8 with TRBJ1-4; D unclear. V gave up 2 bases and J gave up 8 bases, with 6 bases separating them. Germline CDR1 reads SGHVS; CDR2 reads FQNEAQ. The length of the CDR3 is 12 residues. As DNA, the CDR3 is TGTGCCAGCAGCTTATTTCCGGAAAAACTGTTTTTT. Residues: CASSLFPEKLFF.

The chain carries TRBV7-8 and TRBJ2-5; 9 bases are shared with TRBD2. The CDR3 length is 16 residues. Germline trimming cut 5 bases from V and 1 base from J; bases unmatched to any gene: 8. Germline loops: CDR1 SGHVS, CDR2 FQNEAQ. The chain's CDR3 is CASSRQTSGSQETQYF. The CDR3 bases are TGTGCCAGCAGCAGACAGACTAGCGGCTCCCAAGAGACCCAGTACTTC. Using reference TRBV7-8 and TRBJ2-5 for the parts outside the CDR3, the full variable domain is GAGVSQSPRYKVAKRGQDVALRCDPISGHVSLFWYQQALGQGPEFLTYFQNEAQLDKSGLPSDRFFAERPEGSVSTLKIQRTQQEDSAVYLCASSRQTSGSQETQYFGPGTRLLVL.